This T cell receptor (beta chain) was observed in a study of shared clonotypes between healthy human individuals. Generated by immunoSEQ multiplex PCR, the TCRdb table keeps only in-frame clones and is missing some. The sample lists 450,000 to 500,000 clones, 70% to 80% occurring once. The CDR3 runs to 18 residues. V shed 6 bases and J shed 0 bases, with 21 bases lying between them. Germline-derived CDR1 and CDR2 are MNHEY and SMNVEV (reference sequence). This clone was counted between two and nine times. This sequence originates from a woman in her thirties or forties in good health. Some clones in this sample may be carry-over from other donors' samples. The sequencing input was PBMCs. The chain couples TRBV27 to TRBJ1-5; D remains ambiguous. The CDR3 spells CASSLGFDPSFSNQPQHF. DNA of the CDR3: TGTGCCAGCAGCCTAGGTTTCGACCCTTCCTTTAGCAATCAGCCCCAGCATTTT.